This TCR beta chain was observed in a study of blood T cells in healthy people across ages. For the second PCR, which ran for 7 to 11 cycles, a sample-barcoded 5' primer and a J-beta primer mix were used. A single record per CDR3 protein comes from TCRdb applying MiXCR to the 5' RACE reads. The sample holds fewer than 2 million distinct CDR3 sequences, 35% to 50% seen once. Collection of 8.5 to 10 milliliters of peripheral blood was performed for each donor. Per individual sample, total RNA of at least 6 micrograms was extracted. This clonotype was seen at least ten times. V was pared by 3 bases and J by 0 bases, with 8 bases between. The CDR3 totals 14 residues. Germline V gene sequence: CDR1 DFQATT, CDR2 SNEGSKA (reference sequence).

The specimen was blood. The source of this sequence is a human donor in good health. This sequence joins TRBV20-1 and TRBJ1-4; D unclear. CDR3 in DNA: TGCAGTGCTAGCCGGGCCCCAACTAATGAAAAACTGTTTTTT. This codes for CSASRAPTNEKLFF.